Following are 23 T cell receptor beta chains from one sample sequenced in a study of T-cell reconstitution after alpha-beta-depleted transplantation in children. Molecular barcoding with unique molecular identifiers was used for the TCRbeta library. TCRdb reprocessed the PCR reads with MiXCR, giving one entry per CDR3 protein. Here the sample spans fewer than 400,000 distinct CDR3 sequences, around 25% being singletons. The sample here was PBMCs, mostly from graft donor cells, taken 180 days after TCRalphabeta/CD19-depleted stem cell transplant. The receptors derive from a male patient aged 10 to 17 who had a stem cell transplant for acute lymphoblastic leukemia, so the T cells may come from the graft donor.

This clonotype was observed a few times. The chain links TRBV5-1 to TRBJ1-1, with 9 nucleotides matching TRBD1. V was pared by 0 bases and J by 3 bases, with 9 bases of the junction left unmatched. This CDR3 has 17 amino acids. Germline loops: CDR1 SGHRS, CDR2 YFSETQ. The CDR3: CASSLVGDRAWDTEAFF. Here the CDR3 DNA reads TGCGCCAGCAGCTTGGTAGGGGACAGGGCTTGGGACACTGAAGCTTTCTTT.

In its sample, this clonotype was seen a few times. The gene calls are TRBV5-1 and TRBJ2-2, with D maybe TRBD2 (5 bases). Between the trimmed V and J ends, which lost 0 bases and 4 bases, there was a span of 10 bases. This CDR3 comprises 15 residues. Per the germline V gene, CDR1 is SGHRS and CDR2 is YFSETQ. Here the CDR3 DNA reads TGCGCCAGCAGCTTGGTTCTAGCTTTCACCGGGGAGCTGTTTTTT. It is translated as CASSLVLAFTGELFF.

V gene TRBV24-1 combines with J gene TRBJ2-1, with 10 bases that match TRBD2. V gave up 3 bases and J gave up 4 bases; unmatched junction bases: 8. CDR3 size: 17 residues. Germline V CDR1 and CDR2: KGHDR, SFDVKD. CDR3 in amino acids: CATSDGAGGPLYNEQFF. The CDR3, as DNA: TGTGCCACCAGTGATGGAGCGGGAGGGCCCTTATACAATGAGCAGTTCTTC.

This clonotype was counted a single time. V is TRBV9 and J is TRBJ2-3; 7 nucleotides line up with TRBD2. Germline V lookup: CDR1 SGDLS, CDR2 YYNGEE. V lost 3 bases and J lost 1; bases outside the gene matches: 5. This CDR3 spans 15 amino acids. The CDR3 loop is CASSAGTTGTDTQYF. CDR3 coding DNA: TGTGCCAGCAGCGCCGGGACTACCGGCACAGATACGCAGTATTTT.

V gene TRBV20-1 combines with J gene TRBJ2-5; tentative D call: TRBD1 (6 bases). CDR1 DFQATT and CDR2 SNEGSKA come from the germline V gene (reference sequence). The CDR3 length is 14 residues. In nucleotides, the CDR3 is TGCAGCCGTTCGGCTGGACTGAGGGGGTGGACCCAGTACTTC. Its translation is CSRSAGLRGWTQYF.

The chain uses TRBV20-1 and TRBJ2-1; tentatively, D is TRBD2 (5 bases). The CDR3 totals 13 residues. The germline CDR1 and CDR2 sequences are DFQATT and SNEGSKA (reference sequence). Trimming stripped 8 bases from V and 3 bases from J, with 14 bases between. CDR3 bases: TGCAGTCTTATAGCGATTGACTACAATGAGCAGTTCTTC. Encoded protein: CSLIAIDYNEQFF.

This clonotype has just a few counts. The rearrangement links TRBV29-1 to TRBJ2-7; D gene unclear. The CDR3 runs 14 residues. The V end was cut by 4 bases, the J end by 3 bases, with 16 bases between. Germline V gives CDR1 SQVTM, CDR2 ANQGSEA. The CDR3 bases are TGCAGCGTTGTATCGGGCTTCAAGATCTACGAGCAGTACTTC. Translation gives CSVVSGFKIYEQYF.

This clonotype was seen many times. V and J are TRBV5-5 and TRBJ2-7, with D uncertain. CDR3 length: 12 amino acids. V gave up 2 bases and J gave up 5 bases, with 8 bases separating them. CDR1 and CDR2 (germline): SGHKS, YYEKEE (reference sequence). The CDR3 reads CASSLKGHEQYF. The CDR3 DNA reads as TGTGCCAGCAGCTTAAAAGGCCACGAGCAGTACTTC.

The genes are TRBV10-3 and TRBJ2-1, with a possible D match to TRBD2 (6 bases). The CDR3 extends over 15 amino acids. Germline CDR1 and CDR2: ENHRY and SYGVKD. V was pared by 10 bases and J by 7 bases, with 23 bases between. The CDR3 here is CATGRAGSGLNEQFF. The CDR3 nucleotides read TGTGCCACCGGACGAGCGGGTTCCGGGTTGAATGAGCAGTTCTTC.

This clonotype was found a few times. The chain recombines TRBV27 with TRBJ2-7; possibly TRBD2 for D (7 bases). The germline gives CDR1 MNHEY, CDR2 SMNVEV (reference sequence). V shed 6 bases and J shed 3 bases, with 18 bases lying between them. The CDR3 spans 15 residues. This chain's CDR3 is CASSRGSGGLYEQYF. The CDR3 nucleotides are TGTGCCAGCAGCCGAGGGTCGGGGGGCCTCTACGAGCAGTACTTC.

This clonotype was recorded a few times. The chain is built from TRBV12-3 or TRBV12-4 and TRBJ1-1, with D possibly TRBD1 on 5 matching bases. Trimming removed 3 bases from V and 1 base from J, with 12 bases in between. There are 15 residues in the CDR3. In nucleotides, the CDR3 is TGTGCCAGCAGTTTTCTCAGACAGAAGAACACTGAAGCTTTCTTT. Translating it yields CASSFLRQKNTEAFF.

This clonotype was detected ten times or more. The V and J genes are TRBV5-1 and TRBJ2-2; maybe TRBD2 (5 bases). The germline CDR1 and CDR2 sequences are SGHRS and YFSETQ. The CDR3 consists of 14 residues. The V and J ends lost 6 bases and 2 bases respectively, with 11 bases between them. The CDR3 loop is CASIRTVNTGELFF. The DNA of the CDR3 is TGCGCCAGCATCCGGACTGTCAACACCGGGGAGCTGTTTTTT.

As to this clonotype: Mismatch with germline at one junction end may stem from a read error. This chain links TRBV5-6 with TRBJ2-3; D uncertain. Germline V gene data show CDR1 as SGHDT and CDR2 as YYEEEE. The CDR3 length is 14 residues. CDR3: CSSVRAHTADTQYF. The CDR3 DNA follows: TGTTCCAGCGTTAGGGCCCACACCGCAGATACGCAGTATTTT.

This chain connects TRBV4-1 to TRBJ2-4, with a weak D call TRBD1 (5 bases). Germline V gene data show CDR1 as MGHRA and CDR2 as YSYEKL. CDR3 length: 15 amino acids. V lost 4 bases, J lost 1 base, and 11 bases lay in between. CDR3 region: CASSLQGVAKNIQYF. CDR3 DNA sequence: TGCGCCAGCAGCCTTCAGGGTGTGGCCAAAAACATTCAGTACTTC.

This clonotype appeared many times. The chain is built from TRBV12-3 or TRBV12-4 and TRBJ2-1, with D possibly TRBD2 on 5 matching bases. With 5 bases removed from V and 7 bases from J, the gap between germline ends came to 18 bases. The CDR3 sequence is 15 residues long. CDR3 loop: CASSPMEVLRNEQFF. Written as DNA, the CDR3 is TGTGCCAGCAGTCCGATGGAGGTACTTAGGAATGAGCAGTTCTTC.

CDR3 sequence (DNA): TGTGCCAGCAGCCGCGGACTAGTCGAGAATGAGCAGTTCTTC. Amino acids: CASSRGLVENEQFF. The chain combines TRBV14 with TRBJ2-1; 7 bases map to TRBD2. CDR1 and CDR2 (germline): SGHDN, FVKESK. With V trimmed by 4 bases and J by 7 bases, 7 bases remained unmatched. The CDR3 totals 14 residues.

The V gene is TRBV28, the J gene TRBJ1-6; D remains unclear. V was trimmed by 5 bases and J by 8 bases, leaving 7 bases between them. CDR1 is MDHEN and CDR2 is SYDVKM in the germline V gene. The CDR3 runs 12 residues. CDR3: CASSDWYSPLHF. CDR3 sequence (DNA): TGTGCCAGCAGTGATTGGTATTCACCCCTCCACTTT.

CDR3 bases: TGTGCCAGCAGCACCCAGGGGGCGGCTAATGAAAAACTGTTTTTT. This sequence encodes CASSTQGAANEKLFF. V usage is TRBV9 and J usage is TRBJ1-4, with 8 bases matching TRBD1. The CDR3 has 15 amino acids. Germline CDR1 SGDLS, CDR2 YYNGEE. V shed 4 bases, J shed 3 bases, and the junction held 5 bases outside the gene matches.

The rearrangement links TRBV4-1 to TRBJ2-1, with 10 bases aligning to TRBD2. Germline CDR1 and CDR2: MGHRA and YSYEKL. The CDR3 totals 15 residues. J gave up 8 bases and V 4 bases, and 8 bases lay outside the gene matches. The DNA of the CDR3 is TGCGCCAGCAGCCTGGGACTAGCGAGAGGGGATGAGCAGTTCTTC. It is translated as CASSLGLARGDEQFF.

This rearrangement joins TRBV5-1 to TRBJ2-1; TRBD1 is a possible D gene (6 bases). Between the trimmed V and J ends, which lost 6 bases and 0 bases, there was a span of 16 bases. Germline-derived CDR1 and CDR2 are SGHRS and YFSETQ. The CDR3 extends over 16 amino acids. The CDR3 loop reads CASKDRRSGSYNEQFF. The DNA for the CDR3 is TGCGCCAGCAAAGACAGGCGGTCGGGCTCCTACAATGAGCAGTTCTTC.

The J gene is TRBJ1-5, the V gene TRBV9; the match to TRBD1 covers 9 bases. The trim removed 3 bases at V and 5 bases at J, leaving 3 bases unmatched. Germline values: CDR1 SGDLS, CDR2 YYNGEE. CDR3 length: 14 residues. The chain's CDR3 is CASSEGTGYQPQHF. CDR3 nucleotides: TGTGCCAGCAGCGAGGGGACAGGGTATCAGCCCCAGCATTTT.

The sample holds many counts of this clonotype. The chain links TRBV20-1 to TRBJ2-2; TRBD1 aligns across 7 bases. The CDR3 runs 14 residues. Trimming cost V 2 bases and J 3 bases; bases outside gene matches: 3. Per the germline V gene, CDR1 is DFQATT and CDR2 is SNEGSKA (reference sequence). The CDR3 DNA is TGCAGTGCTAGACGGGGACAGTACACCGGGGAGCTGTTTTTT. The encoded protein is CSARRGQYTGELFF.

The rearrangement links TRBV20-1 to TRBJ1-5; possible D gene TRBD1, 6 bases. CDR1 and CDR2 from the germline V gene are DFQATT and SNEGSKA (reference sequence). V lost 5 bases, J lost 8 bases, and 13 bases lay in between. CDR3 length: 12 residues. The CDR3 sequence: CSAWGRGKPQHF. In DNA, the CDR3 is TGCAGTGCTTGGGGGCGGGGAAAGCCCCAGCATTTT.